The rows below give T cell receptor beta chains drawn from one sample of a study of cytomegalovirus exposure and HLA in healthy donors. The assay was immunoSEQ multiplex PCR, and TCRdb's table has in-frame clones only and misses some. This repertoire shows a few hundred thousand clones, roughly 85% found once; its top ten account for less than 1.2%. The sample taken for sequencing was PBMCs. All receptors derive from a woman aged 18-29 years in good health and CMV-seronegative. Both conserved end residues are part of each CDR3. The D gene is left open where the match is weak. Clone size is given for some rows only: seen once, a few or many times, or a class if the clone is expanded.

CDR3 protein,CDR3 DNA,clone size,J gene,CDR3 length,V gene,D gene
CASSPQGRSQPQHF,TGTGCCAGCAGCCCTCAGGGTAGGAGTCAGCCCCAGCATTTT,.,TRBJ1-5,14,TRBV14,.
CASSLQGAGQPQHF,TGTGCCAGCAGCTTACAGGGGGCTGGTCAGCCCCAGCATTTT,few,TRBJ1-5,14,TRBV2,TRBD1
CASSLAATGGRGYTF,TGTGCCAGCAGCTTAGCTGCGACAGGGGGTAGGGGCTACACCTTC,.,TRBJ1-2,15,TRBV7-8,TRBD1
CASSLVGRGTEAFF,TGTGCCAGCAGCTTAGTCGGCAGGGGGACTGAAGCTTTCTTT,.,TRBJ1-1,14,TRBV7-9,TRBD1
CASSPLRRDGYTF,TGTGCCAGCTCACCCCTCAGGAGGGATGGCTACACCTTC,once,TRBJ1-2,13,TRBV18,.
CASSEFGTQYF,TGTGCCAGCAGTGAATTCGGGACCCAGTACTTC,once,TRBJ2-5,11,TRBV25-1,.
CASSHGGTEAFF,TGTGCCAGCAGCCACGGGGGTACTGAAGCTTTCTTT,many,TRBJ1-1,12,TRBV14,.
CASSPLWGDSNQPQHF,TGTGCCAGCAGTCCCCTGTGGGGGGATAGCAATCAGCCCCAGCATTTT,few,TRBJ1-5,16,TRBV28,.
CASSLQGYYSYEQYF,TGTGCCAGCAGCTTACAGGGTTATTACTCCTACGAGCAGTACTTC,.,TRBJ2-7,15,TRBV7-2,.
CASRSPSGESYEQYF,TGTGCCAGCAGGTCCCCTAGCGGGGAATCCTACGAGCAGTACTTC,.,TRBJ2-7,15,TRBV6-6,TRBD2
CASSYGGTNTEAFF,TGTGCCAGCAGTTACGGGGGGACGAACACTGAAGCTTTCTTT,many,TRBJ1-1,14,TRBV6-5,.
CASSISATVAQAGGYTF,TGTGCCAGTAGTATTTCGGCCACCGTCGCTCAAGCGGGTGGCTACACCTTC,.,TRBJ1-2,17,TRBV19,.
CASRPGTGSSYEQYF,TGTGCCAGCAGACCCGGGACAGGGAGCTCCTACGAGCAGTACTTC,.,TRBJ2-7,15,TRBV27,TRBD1
CAWSPGTRGTAFF,TGTGCCTGGAGTCCCGGGACTAGGGGCACAGCTTTCTTT,.,TRBJ1-1,13,TRBV30,.
CSVEAGYGIYEQYF,TGCAGCGTTGAAGCAGGCTACGGAATCTACGAGCAGTACTTC,.,TRBJ2-7,14,TRBV29-1,.
CASSLLRSTDTQYF,TGTGCCAGCAGTTTGCTGAGAAGCACAGATACGCAGTATTTT,once,TRBJ2-3,14,TRBV27,.
CASSAGTVTEAFF,TGTGCCAGCAGCGCCGGGACAGTCACTGAAGCTTTCTTT,.,TRBJ1-1,13,TRBV7-9,TRBD1
CASSFVAEETQYF,TGTGCCAGCAGCTTCGTAGCGGAAGAGACCCAGTACTTC,.,TRBJ2-5,13,TRBV7-2,.
CAWTRGGTSETDTQYF,TGTGCCTGGACCAGAGGGGGGACTAGCGAGACAGATACGCAGTATTTT,.,TRBJ2-3,16,TRBV30,TRBD2
CASSPRSGGAGNTIYF,TGTGCCAGTAGCCCTAGGTCGGGGGGAGCTGGAAACACCATATATTTT,.,TRBJ1-3,16,TRBV19,.
CASSQEGGGGETQYF,TGCGCCAGCAGCCAAGAAGGGGGAGGGGGAGAGACCCAGTACTTC,.,TRBJ2-5,15,TRBV4-1,.
CASSFLTGRPDTQYF,TGTGCCAGCAGTTTCCTGACAGGGAGGCCAGATACGCAGTATTTT,.,TRBJ2-3,15,TRBV28,.
CASRDKGQLTAYGYTF,TGTGCCAGCAGGGATAAAGGACAGCTGACCGCCTATGGCTACACCTTC,once,TRBJ1-2,16,TRBV6-6,.
CASSSGTGGIFNQPQHF,TGTGCCAGCAGTTCCGGGACAGGGGGGATTTTTAATCAGCCCCAGCATTTT,.,TRBJ1-5,17,TRBV7-2,TRBD1
CASSYGLGQGGQPQHF,TGTGCCAGCAGTTACGGACTGGGACAGGGGGGACAGCCCCAGCATTTT,.,TRBJ1-5,16,TRBV6-6,TRBD1
CASSLLAGVETQYF,TGCGCCAGCAGCTTACTAGCGGGGGTAGAGACCCAGTACTTC,few,TRBJ2-5,14,TRBV5-1,TRBD2
CASSVDEGVYRYTF,TGTGCCAGCAGCGTAGACGAAGGGGTCTATCGCTACACCTTC,few,TRBJ1-2,14,TRBV9,.
CASSPGVGNEKLFF,TGCGCCAGCAGCCCAGGGGTGGGGAATGAAAAACTGTTTTTT,.,TRBJ1-4,14,TRBV4-1,.
CASSLRGLPPYEQYF,TGTGCCAGCAGTTTAAGGGGGCTCCCCCCCTACGAGCAGTACTTC,.,TRBJ2-7,15,TRBV28,TRBD1
CASSTATGGESYGYTF,TGCGCCAGCAGCACAGCGACAGGGGGTGAAAGCTATGGCTACACCTTC,.,TRBJ1-2,16,TRBV5-1,TRBD1
CASSVTGLPGELFF,TGTGCCAGCAGCGTGACAGGGTTGCCCGGGGAGCTGTTTTTT,.,TRBJ2-2,14,TRBV9,TRBD1
CASSPPGGGAQPQHF,TGTGCCAGCTCACCACCGGGAGGGGGAGCACAGCCCCAGCATTTT,.,TRBJ1-5,15,TRBV18,.
CASSLGRAGVPGPQHF,TGCGCCAGCAGCCTAGGGCGGGCCGGGGTCCCTGGGCCCCAGCATTTT,.,TRBJ1-5,16,TRBV4-1,.
CASSSPTGGEQYF,TGTGCCAGCAGTTCTCCTACAGGAGGGGAGCAGTACTTC,.,TRBJ2-7,13,TRBV6-5,.
CASGRSSTDTQYF,TGTGCCAGCGGGAGGAGTAGCACAGATACGCAGTATTTT,.,TRBJ2-3,13,TRBV6-4,.
CASSSRDSGNQPQHF,TGTGCCAGCAGTTCCCGGGACTCCGGCAATCAGCCCCAGCATTTT,.,TRBJ1-5,15,TRBV27,.
CSVRVEPYNEQFF,TGCAGCGTCAGGGTAGAGCCCTACAATGAGCAGTTCTTC,.,TRBJ2-1,13,TRBV29-1,.
CASSYEKLTEAFF,TGTGCCAGCAGTTACGAGAAGCTCACTGAAGCTTTCTTT,.,TRBJ1-1,13,TRBV6-5,.
CASTPDSTSDTQYF,TGCGCCAGCACCCCTGACAGTACCTCAGATACGCAGTATTTT,.,TRBJ2-3,14,TRBV5-1,.
CASTLETGISNQPQHF,TGTGCCAGCACTCTGGAGACAGGGATTAGCAATCAGCCCCAGCATTTT,.,TRBJ1-5,16,TRBV2,TRBD1
CATGGMAYNEQFF,TGTGCCACCGGCGGGATGGCTTACAATGAGCAGTTCTTC,.,TRBJ2-1,13,TRBV30,.
CASRPGQGSDEQYF,TGTGCCAGCAGGCCGGGACAGGGGTCGGACGAGCAGTACTTC,.,TRBJ2-7,14,TRBV6-1,TRBD1
CASSESRRAKTEQYF,TGCGCCAGCAGTGAGTCGAGGCGGGCGAAGACCGAGCAGTACTTC,.,TRBJ2-7,15,TRBV10-2,.
CASSQEQPPTGYGYTF,TGTGCCAGCAGCCAAGAGCAGCCTCCGACGGGTTATGGCTACACCTTC,.,TRBJ1-2,16,TRBV4-2,.
CASSLDRADSRF,TGTGCCAGCAGCTTGGACAGGGCCGACTCCCGCTTC,few,TRBJ1-2,12,TRBV7-8,TRBD1
CASSVGGDSPLHF,TGTGCCAGCAGCGTAGGGGGGGATTCACCCCTCCACTTT,few,TRBJ1-6,13,TRBV9,.
CASSPQGSYNEQFF,TGTGCCAGCAGCCCTCAGGGTTCCTACAATGAGCAGTTCTTC,.,TRBJ2-1,14,TRBV7-2,.
CASSQERGGPRGYTF,TGCGCCAGCAGCCAGGAACGGGGGGGTCCTCGAGGCTACACCTTC,.,TRBJ1-2,15,TRBV4-1,.
CASSFPDLRELFF,TGTGCCAGCAGTTTCCCGGACCTGAGGGAACTGTTTTTT,.,TRBJ1-4,13,TRBV28,.
CASGYGTSGSLLSTDTQYF,TGTGCTAGTGGTTACGGGACTAGCGGGAGCCTTCTAAGCACAGATACGCAGTATTTT,.,TRBJ2-3,19,TRBV12-5,TRBD2
CASSPGGSKAYEQYF,TGTGCCAGCAGCCCAGGGGGCTCGAAAGCCTACGAGCAGTACTTC,.,TRBJ2-7,15,TRBV11-2,TRBD1
CASSKTSLNEQFF,TGTGCCAGTTCTAAGACTAGCCTCAATGAGCAGTTCTTC,.,TRBJ2-1,13,TRBV19,TRBD2
CAWSTQGVYEQYF,TGTGCCTGGAGTACACAGGGAGTATACGAGCAGTACTTC,.,TRBJ2-7,13,TRBV30,.
CASSPGLRPYPPGYTF,TGTGCCAGCAGCCCGGGACTTAGACCTTACCCCCCGGGCTACACCTTC,.,TRBJ1-2,16,TRBV27,.
CASSWGLAGASSSYNEQFF,TGTGCCAGCAGTTGGGGACTAGCGGGAGCATCCTCCTCCTACAATGAGCAGTTCTTC,.,TRBJ2-1,19,TRBV27,TRBD2